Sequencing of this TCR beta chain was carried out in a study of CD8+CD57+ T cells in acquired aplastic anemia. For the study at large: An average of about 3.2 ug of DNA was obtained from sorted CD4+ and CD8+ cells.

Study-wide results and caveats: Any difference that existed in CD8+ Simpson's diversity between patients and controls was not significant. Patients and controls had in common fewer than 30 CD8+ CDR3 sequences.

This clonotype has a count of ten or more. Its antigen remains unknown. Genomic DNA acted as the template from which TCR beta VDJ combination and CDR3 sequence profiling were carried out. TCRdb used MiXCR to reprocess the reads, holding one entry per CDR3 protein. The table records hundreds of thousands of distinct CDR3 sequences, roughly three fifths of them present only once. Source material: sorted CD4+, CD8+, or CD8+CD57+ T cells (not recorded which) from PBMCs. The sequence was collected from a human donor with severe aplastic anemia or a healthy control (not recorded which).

DNA for the CDR3: TGCGCCAGCAGCAACTCAGGGGTCGAGGATGGCTACACCTTC. It yields the protein CASSNSGVEDGYTF. The genes are TRBV5-1 and TRBJ1-2; D possibly corresponds to TRBD1 (6 bases). The CDR3 runs 14 residues. The germline CDR1 and CDR2 sequences are SGHRS and YFSETQ. V was pared by 4 bases and J by 6 bases, with 16 bases between. Combining the CDR3 with reference TRBV5-1 and TRBJ1-2 gives the whole variable domain KAGVTQTPRYLIKTRGQQVTLSCSPISGHRSVSWYQQTPGQGLQFLFEYFSETQRNKGNFPGRFSGRQFSNSRSEMNVSTLELGDSALYLCASSNSGVEDGYTFGSGTRLTVV.